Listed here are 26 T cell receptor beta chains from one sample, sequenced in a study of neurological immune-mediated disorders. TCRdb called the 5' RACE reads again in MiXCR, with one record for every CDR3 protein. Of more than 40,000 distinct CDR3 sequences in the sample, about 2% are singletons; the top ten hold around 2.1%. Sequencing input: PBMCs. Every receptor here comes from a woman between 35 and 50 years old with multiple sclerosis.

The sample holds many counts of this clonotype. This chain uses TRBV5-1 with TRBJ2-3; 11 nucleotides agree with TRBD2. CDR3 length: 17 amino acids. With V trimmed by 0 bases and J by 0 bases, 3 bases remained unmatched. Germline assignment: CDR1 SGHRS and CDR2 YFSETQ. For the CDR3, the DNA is TGCGCCAGCAGCTTGGGACTAGCGGGGTCGAGCACAGATACGCAGTATTTT. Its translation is CASSLGLAGSSTDTQYF.

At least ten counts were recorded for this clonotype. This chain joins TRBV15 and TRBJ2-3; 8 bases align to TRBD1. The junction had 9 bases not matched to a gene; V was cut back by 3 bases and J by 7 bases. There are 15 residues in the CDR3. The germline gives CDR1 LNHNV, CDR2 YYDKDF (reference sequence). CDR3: CATSSTPGQDNTQYF. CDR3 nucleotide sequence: TGTGCCACCAGCAGTACTCCGGGACAGGACAATACGCAGTATTTT.

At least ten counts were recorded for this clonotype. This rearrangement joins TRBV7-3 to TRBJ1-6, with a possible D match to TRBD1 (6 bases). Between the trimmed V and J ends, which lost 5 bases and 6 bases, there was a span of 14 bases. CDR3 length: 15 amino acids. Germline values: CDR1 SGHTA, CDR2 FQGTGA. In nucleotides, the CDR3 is TGTGCCAGCAGCCCTTCAGGACAGCTTAATTCACCCCTCCACTTT. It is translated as CASSPSGQLNSPLHF. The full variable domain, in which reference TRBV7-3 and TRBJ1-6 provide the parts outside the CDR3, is GAGVSQTPSNKVTEKGKYVELRCDPISGHTALYWYRQSLGQGPEFLIYFQGTGAADDSGLPNDRFFAVRPEGSVSTLKIQRTERGDSAVYLCASSPSGQLNSPLHFGNGTRLTVT.

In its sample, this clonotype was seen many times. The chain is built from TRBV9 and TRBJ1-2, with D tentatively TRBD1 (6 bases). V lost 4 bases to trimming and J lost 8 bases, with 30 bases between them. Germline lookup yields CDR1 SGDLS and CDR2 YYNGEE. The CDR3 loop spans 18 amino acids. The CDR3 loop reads CASSPRDTPYREQGGYTF. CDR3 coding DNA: TGTGCCAGCAGCCCCCGAGATACTCCTTACAGGGAACAAGGGGGCTACACCTTC.

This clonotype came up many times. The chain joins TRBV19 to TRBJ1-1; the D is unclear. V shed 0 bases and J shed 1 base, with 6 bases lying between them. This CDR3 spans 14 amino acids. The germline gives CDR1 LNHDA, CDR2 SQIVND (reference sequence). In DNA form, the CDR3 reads TGTGCCAGTAGTATAGACACCCAGAACACTGAAGCTTTCTTT. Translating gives CASSIDTQNTEAFF.

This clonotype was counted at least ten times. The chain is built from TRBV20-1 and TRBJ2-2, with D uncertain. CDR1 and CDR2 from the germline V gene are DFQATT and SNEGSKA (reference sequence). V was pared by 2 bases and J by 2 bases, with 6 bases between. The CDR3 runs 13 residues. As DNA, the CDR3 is TGCAGTGCTAGAAGTCAAAACACCGGGGAGCTGTTTTTT. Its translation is CSARSQNTGELFF.

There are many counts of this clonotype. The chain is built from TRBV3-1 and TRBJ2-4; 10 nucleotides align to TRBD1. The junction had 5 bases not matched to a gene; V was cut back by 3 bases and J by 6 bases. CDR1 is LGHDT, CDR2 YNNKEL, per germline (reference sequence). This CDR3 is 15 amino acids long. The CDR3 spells CASSHLGQGRNIQYF. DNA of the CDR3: TGTGCCAGCAGCCACTTGGGACAGGGGCGAAACATTCAGTACTTC.

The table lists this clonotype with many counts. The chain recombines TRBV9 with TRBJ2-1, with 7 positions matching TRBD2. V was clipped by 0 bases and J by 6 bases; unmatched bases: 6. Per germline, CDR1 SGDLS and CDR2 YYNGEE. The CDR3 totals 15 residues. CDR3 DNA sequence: TGTGCCAGCAGCGTAGGGTGGGGGGGTTTCAATGAGCAGTTCTTC. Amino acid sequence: CASSVGWGGFNEQFF.

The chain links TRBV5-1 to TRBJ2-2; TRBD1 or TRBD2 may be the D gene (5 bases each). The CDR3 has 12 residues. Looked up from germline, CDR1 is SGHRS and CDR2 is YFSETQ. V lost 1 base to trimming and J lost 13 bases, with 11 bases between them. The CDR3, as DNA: TGCGCCAGCAGCTTGTACGGGGACGTGCTGTTTTTT. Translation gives CASSLYGDVLFF.

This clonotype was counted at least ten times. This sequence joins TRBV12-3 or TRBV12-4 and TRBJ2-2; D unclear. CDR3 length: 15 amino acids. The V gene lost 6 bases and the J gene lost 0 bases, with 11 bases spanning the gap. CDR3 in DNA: TGTGCCAGCAGGGGGTTCGCCTCGAACACCGGGGAGCTGTTTTTT. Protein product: CASRGFASNTGELFF.

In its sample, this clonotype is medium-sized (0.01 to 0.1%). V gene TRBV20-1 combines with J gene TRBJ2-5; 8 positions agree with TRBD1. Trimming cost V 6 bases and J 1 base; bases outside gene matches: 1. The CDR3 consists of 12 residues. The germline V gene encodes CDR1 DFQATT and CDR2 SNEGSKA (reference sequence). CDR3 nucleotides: TGCAGTGCAGGACAGGGCCAAGAGACCCAGTACTTC. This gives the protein CSAGQGQETQYF.

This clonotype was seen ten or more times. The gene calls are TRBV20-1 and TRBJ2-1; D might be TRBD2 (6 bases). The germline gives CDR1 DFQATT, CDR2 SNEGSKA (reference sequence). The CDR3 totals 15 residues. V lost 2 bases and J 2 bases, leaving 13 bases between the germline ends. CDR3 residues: CSARSGGDPYNEQFF. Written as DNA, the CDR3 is TGCAGTGCTAGATCAGGCGGGGATCCCTACAATGAGCAGTTCTTC.

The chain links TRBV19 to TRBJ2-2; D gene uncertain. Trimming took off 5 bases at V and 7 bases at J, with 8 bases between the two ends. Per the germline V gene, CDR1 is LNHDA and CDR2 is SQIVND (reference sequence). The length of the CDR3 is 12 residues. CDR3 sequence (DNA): TGTGCCAGTAGTCTTCCAGTCGGGGAGCTGTTTTTT. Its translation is CASSLPVGELFF.

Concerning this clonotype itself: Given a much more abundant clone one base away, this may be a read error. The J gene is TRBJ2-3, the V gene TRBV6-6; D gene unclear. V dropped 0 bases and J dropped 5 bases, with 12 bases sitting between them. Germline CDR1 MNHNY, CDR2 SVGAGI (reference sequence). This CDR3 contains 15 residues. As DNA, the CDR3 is TGTGCCAGCAGTTACTCGGGCACCTCGAAAGATACGCAGTATTTT. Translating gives CASSYSGTSKDTQYF.

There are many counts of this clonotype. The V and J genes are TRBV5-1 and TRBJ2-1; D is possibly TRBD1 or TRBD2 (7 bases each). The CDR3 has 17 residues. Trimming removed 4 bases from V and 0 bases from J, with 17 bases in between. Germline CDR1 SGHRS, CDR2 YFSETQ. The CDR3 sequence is CASSPGRGLSSYNEQFF. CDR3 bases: TGCGCCAGCAGCCCGGGGAGGGGGCTTTCCTCCTACAATGAGCAGTTCTTC.

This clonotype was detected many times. CDR3 region: CSALRGNLQETQYF. The CDR3 DNA is TGCAGTGCCCTTCGGGGGAACCTACAAGAGACCCAGTACTTC. V usage is TRBV20-1 and J usage is TRBJ2-5, with D possibly matching TRBD2 (6 bases). V was pared by 6 bases and J by 2 bases, with 16 bases between. This CDR3 has 14 amino acids. Germline loops: CDR1 DFQATT, CDR2 SNEGSKA (reference sequence).

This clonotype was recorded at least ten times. CDR3 region: CASSYEGGKGGYTF. CDR3 nucleotides: TGCGCCAGCAGCTACGAGGGGGGAAAAGGAGGCTACACCTTC. V usage is TRBV5-1 and J usage is TRBJ1-2; D might be TRBD1 (6 bases). V was trimmed by 3 bases and J by 8 bases, leaving 17 bases between them. Germline-derived CDR1 and CDR2 are SGHRS and YFSETQ. This CDR3 is built from 14 residues.

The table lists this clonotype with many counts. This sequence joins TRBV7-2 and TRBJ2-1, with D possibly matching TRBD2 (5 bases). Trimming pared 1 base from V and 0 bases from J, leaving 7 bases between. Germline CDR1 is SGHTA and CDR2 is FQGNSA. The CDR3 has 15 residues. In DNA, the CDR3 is TGTGCCAGCAGCTTAGTAGGGAGCTCCTACAATGAGCAGTTCTTC. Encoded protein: CASSLVGSSYNEQFF.

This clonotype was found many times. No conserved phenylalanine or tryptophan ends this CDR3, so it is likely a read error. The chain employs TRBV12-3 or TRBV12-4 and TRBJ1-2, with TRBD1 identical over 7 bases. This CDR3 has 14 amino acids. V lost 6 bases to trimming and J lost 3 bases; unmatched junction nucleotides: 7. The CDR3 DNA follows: TGTGCCAGCAGCAGGGGGGCAGTTGACTATGGCTACACCTGC. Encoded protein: CASSRGAVDYGYTC.

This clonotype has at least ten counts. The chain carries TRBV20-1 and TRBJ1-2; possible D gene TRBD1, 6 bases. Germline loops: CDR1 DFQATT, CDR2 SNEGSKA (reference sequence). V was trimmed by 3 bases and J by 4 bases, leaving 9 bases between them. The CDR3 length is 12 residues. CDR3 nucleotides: TGCAGTGCTAGGCAGGGGACCTATGGCTACACCTTC. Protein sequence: CSARQGTYGYTF.

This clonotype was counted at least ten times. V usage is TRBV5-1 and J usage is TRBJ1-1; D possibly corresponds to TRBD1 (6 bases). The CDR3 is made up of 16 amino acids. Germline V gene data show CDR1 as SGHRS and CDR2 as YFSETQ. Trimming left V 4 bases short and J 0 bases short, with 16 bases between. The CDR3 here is CASSPGGGDMNTEAFF. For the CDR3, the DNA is TGCGCCAGCAGCCCCGGCGGGGGGGACATGAACACTGAAGCTTTCTTT.

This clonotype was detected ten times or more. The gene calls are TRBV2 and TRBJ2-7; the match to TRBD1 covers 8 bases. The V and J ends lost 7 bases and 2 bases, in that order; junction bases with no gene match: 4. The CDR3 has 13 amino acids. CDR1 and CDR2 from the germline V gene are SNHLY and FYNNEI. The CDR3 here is CASTRDRTYEQYF. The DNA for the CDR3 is TGTGCCAGCACTCGGGACAGGACCTACGAGCAGTACTTC.

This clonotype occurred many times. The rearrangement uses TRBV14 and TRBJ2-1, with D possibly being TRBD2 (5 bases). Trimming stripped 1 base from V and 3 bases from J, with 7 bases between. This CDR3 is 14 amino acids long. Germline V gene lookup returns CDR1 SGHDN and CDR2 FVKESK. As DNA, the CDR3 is TGTGCCAGCAGCCAAGCCGGGGTCTACAATGAGCAGTTCTTC. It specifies CASSQAGVYNEQFF.

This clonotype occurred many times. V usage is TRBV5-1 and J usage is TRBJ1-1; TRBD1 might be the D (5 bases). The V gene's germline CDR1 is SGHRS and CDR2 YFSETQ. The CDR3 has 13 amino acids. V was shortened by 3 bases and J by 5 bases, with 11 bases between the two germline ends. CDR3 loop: CASSWGKGTEAFF. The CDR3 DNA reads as TGCGCCAGCAGCTGGGGGAAAGGGACTGAAGCTTTCTTT.

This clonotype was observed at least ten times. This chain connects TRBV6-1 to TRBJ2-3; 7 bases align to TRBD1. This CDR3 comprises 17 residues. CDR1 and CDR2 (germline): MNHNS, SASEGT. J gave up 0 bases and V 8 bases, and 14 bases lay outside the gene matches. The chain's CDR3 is CASLHGQERTSTDTQYF. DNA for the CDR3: TGTGCCAGCCTTCATGGACAGGAACGTACTAGCACAGATACGCAGTATTTT.

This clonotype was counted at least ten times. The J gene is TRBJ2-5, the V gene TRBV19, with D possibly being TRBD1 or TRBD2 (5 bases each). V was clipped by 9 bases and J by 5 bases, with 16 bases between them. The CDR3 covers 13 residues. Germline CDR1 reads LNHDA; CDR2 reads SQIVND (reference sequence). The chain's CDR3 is CASAPGPTETQYF. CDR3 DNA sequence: TGTGCCAGCGCCCCGGGACCGACGGAGACCCAGTACTTC.